This TCR beta chain was recorded in a study of blood T cell repertoires in COVID-19. Overall study context: The origin of the acute and convalescent COVID-19 samples was the United States, Italy and Spain. T cells, B-cell-depleted T cells, or PBMCs supplied cDNA or gDNA.

Libraries were prepared by immunoSEQ multiplex PCR; TCRdb keeps only in-frame clonotypes and omits some of them. The sample has 200,000 to 250,000 clones; approximately 83% are singletons. This CDR3 has 15 amino acids. Between the trimmed V and J ends, which lost 3 bases and 4 bases, there was a span of 15 bases. The germline CDR1 and CDR2 sequences are MNHEY and SMNVEV (reference sequence). Input material: peripheral blood. This sequence was found in a woman in her twenties or thirties who had recovered from COVID-19. This rearrangement joins TRBV27 to TRBJ2-5; weak D call: TRBD2 (5 bases). CDR3 in amino acids: CASSFYGRGGETQYF. As DNA, the CDR3 is TGTGCCAGCAGTTTTTACGGACGAGGAGGAGAGACCCAGTACTTC.